One sample yielded the 24 T cell receptor beta chains listed below, sequenced in a study of OX40 agonist ivuxolimab in advanced cancers. The data were produced by immunoSEQ multiplex PCR, yet TCRdb's version contains in-frame clones alone and is incomplete. The sample lists about 76,000 clones; 85% were seen once. The source was CD4+ or CD8+ T cells sorted from blood, collected in a trial of the OX40 agonist ivuxolimab. All receptors come from an adult with an advanced solid tumor such as melanoma, head and neck, liver or kidney cancer.

CDR3 nucleotides: TGTGCCAGCAGCTTAGCGACAAGAGGGGCCAACGTCCTGACTTTC. Its protein product is CASSLATRGANVLTF. The rearrangement joins TRBV7-6 to TRBJ2-6; D is unclear. Trimming removed 0 bases from V and 4 bases from J, with 7 bases in between. This CDR3 is 15 amino acids long. From germline, CDR1 is SGHVS and CDR2 FNYEAQ.

Regarding this clone: The same CDR3 arises from other DNA sequences in this sample as well. This chain joins TRBV30 and TRBJ2-1; D call uncertain. The CDR3 spans 12 residues. Trimming took 0 bases from V and 3 from J, leaving 3 bases between them. Germline V gene data show CDR1 as GTSNPN and CDR2 as SVGIG (reference sequence). Written as DNA, the CDR3 is TGTGCCTGGAGTGTCAGCTACAATGAGCAGTTCTTC. Translating it yields CAWSVSYNEQFF.

This chain joins TRBV10-3 and TRBJ2-7, with D unclear. Germline CDR1 ENHRY, CDR2 SYGVKD. This CDR3 is built from 13 residues. V lost 6 bases and J 0 bases, leaving 9 bases between the germline ends. CDR3 sequence (DNA): TGTGCCATCAGGCTTCGGAACTCCTACGAGCAGTACTTC. Translating it yields CAIRLRNSYEQYF.

This clone appeared a few times. The CDR3 coding sequence is TGTGCCAGCAGCTTAGACAATTATCAGCCCCAGCATTTT. It codes for CASSLDNYQPQHF. V is TRBV7-2 and J is TRBJ1-5; D ambiguous. Germline loops: CDR1 SGHTA, CDR2 FQGNSA. The ends were cut back, 1 base at V and 5 bases at J, with 6 bases in the middle. There are 13 residues in the CDR3.

Note on this clone: Other nucleotide sequences from this sample produce the same CDR3. This chain uses TRBV5-1 with TRBJ2-6; possibly TRBD2 for D (6 bases). The CDR3 sequence is 15 residues long. V gave up 2 bases and J gave up 2 bases, with 8 bases separating them. Germline loops: CDR1 SGHRS, CDR2 YFSETQ. The DNA of the CDR3 is TGCGCCAGCAGCTTAGGCGGGACTGGGGCCAACGTCCTGACTTTC. It is translated as CASSLGGTGANVLTF.

The chain has TRBV6-4 and TRBJ1-1; D not resolved. The CDR3 sequence is 15 residues long. The ends were cut back, 4 bases at V and 1 base at J, with 13 bases in the middle. CDR1 and CDR2 (germline): MRHNA, SNTAGT. CDR3 nucleotides: TGTGCCAGCAGTGCATCCCCCAGAGGGAACACTGAAGCTTTCTTT. Translating gives CASSASPRGNTEAFF.

The chain joins TRBV5-1 to TRBJ1-4; 7 bases line up with TRBD1. CDR1 and CDR2 (germline): SGHRS, YFSETQ. Losses at the gene ends were 3 bases for V and 3 bases for J; bases not matched to a gene: 2. This CDR3 spans 14 amino acids. The CDR3 sequence is CASSYRGPNEKLFF. The CDR3 coding sequence is TGCGCCAGCAGCTATAGGGGGCCTAATGAAAAACTGTTTTTT.

V gene TRBV30 combines with J gene TRBJ1-4; weak D call: TRBD1 (6 bases). Between the trimmed V and J ends, which lost 0 bases and 8 bases, there was a span of 13 bases. The CDR3 has 14 residues. Germline lookup yields CDR1 GTSNPN and CDR2 SVGIG (reference sequence). CDR3 residues: CAWSVQGGAEKLFF. The CDR3 DNA is TGTGCCTGGAGTGTACAGGGAGGAGCGGAAAAACTGTTTTTT.

This chain uses TRBV6-6 with TRBJ1-1; D may be TRBD1 (5 bases). The CDR3 is made up of 13 amino acids. The V gene lost 4 bases and the J gene lost 2 bases, with 8 bases spanning the gap. CDR1 and CDR2 from the germline V gene are MNHNY and SVGAGI (reference sequence). The CDR3 spells CASSSQGNTEAFF. CDR3 DNA sequence: TGTGCCAGCAGTTCCCAGGGTAACACTGAAGCTTTCTTT.

In this sample, this clone turned up a few times. V usage is TRBV11-2 and J usage is TRBJ2-3; TRBD1 matches at 8 bases. This CDR3 is 15 amino acids long. V trimming: 4 bases; J trimming: 2 bases; junction bases outside the gene matches: 5. Germline CDR1 and CDR2: SGHAT and FQNNGV. This CDR3 reads CASSSRGRDTDTQYF. DNA for the CDR3: TGTGCCAGCAGCTCCAGGGGGCGCGACACAGATACGCAGTATTTT.

The CDR3 loop is CASGRQGAGYSPLHF. For the CDR3, the DNA is TGTGCCAGCGGCAGACAGGGGGCGGGCTATTCACCCCTCCACTTT. J is TRBJ1-6 and V is TRBV13, with 10 positions matching TRBD1. This CDR3 comprises 15 residues. V was pared by 8 bases and J by 8 bases, with 9 bases of the junction left unmatched. Germline-derived CDR1 and CDR2 are PRHDT and FYEKMQ (reference sequence). The variable domain in full, with the rest retrieved from reference TRBV13 and TRBJ1-6, is AAGVIQSPRHLIKEKRETATLKCYPIPRHDTVYWYQQGPGQDPQFLISFYEKMQSDKGSIPDRFSAQQFSDYHSELNMSSLELGDSALYFCASGRQGAGYSPLHFGNGTRLTVT.

The chain uses TRBV7-2 and TRBJ1-2; D unresolved. The CDR3 covers 15 residues. V lost 5 bases, J lost 6 bases, and 19 bases lay in between. Germline CDR1 reads SGHTA; CDR2 reads FQGNSA. DNA of the CDR3: TGTGCCAGCAGCCCCCAAACCGCTAGGGCCCATGGCTACACCTTC. This sequence encodes CASSPQTARAHGYTF.

V usage is TRBV7-2 and J usage is TRBJ1-4; D is possibly TRBD1 (5 bases). The CDR3 has 16 amino acids. The germline V gene encodes CDR1 SGHTA and CDR2 FQGNSA. V lost 1 base and J lost 7, with 16 bases in between. The CDR3 region is CASSLGGARSGEKLFF. CDR3 bases: TGTGCCAGCAGCTTAGGAGGGGCTAGGTCCGGTGAAAAACTGTTTTTT. Full variable domain (outside the CDR3, taken from reference TRBV7-2 and TRBJ1-4): GAGVSQSPSNKVTEKGKDVELRCDPISGHTALYWYRQSLGQGLEFLIYFQGNSAPDKSGLPSDRFSAERTGGSVSTLTIQRTQQEDSAVYLCASSLGGARSGEKLFFGSGTQLSVL.

The chain has TRBV7-2 and TRBJ2-6; D remains ambiguous. The CDR3 consists of 19 residues. From germline, CDR1 is SGHTA and CDR2 FQGNSA. V was clipped by 5 bases and J by 0 bases, with 20 bases between them. CDR3 sequence: CASSRLPVGAGSGANVLTF. CDR3 bases: TGTGCCAGCAGCCGCTTACCCGTAGGCGCAGGCTCTGGGGCCAACGTCCTGACTTTC.

The CDR3 here is CASSPRQGVDYGYTF. CDR3 nucleotides: TGTGCCAGCAGCCCTCGACAGGGGGTCGACTATGGCTACACCTTC. V usage is TRBV9 and J usage is TRBJ1-2; TRBD1 matches 9 bases. Looked up from germline, CDR1 is SGDLS and CDR2 is YYNGEE. The CDR3 has 15 amino acids. V was pared by 4 bases and J by 3 bases, with 7 bases of the junction left unmatched.

Remarks on this clone: At one end the junction does not follow the germline gene, possibly because of a read error. J is TRBJ1-2 and V is TRBV18; no reliable D call. Germline V gene lookup returns CDR1 KGHSH and CDR2 LQKENI. The CDR3 extends over 10 amino acids. The DNA for the CDR3 is TGTGCCAGCTCGCCAGACTGGACCAACTTC. Its protein is CASSPDWTNF. The variable domain in full, with the rest retrieved from reference TRBV18 and TRBJ1-2, is NAGVMQNPRHLVRRRGQEARLRCSPMKGHSHVYWYRQLPEEGLKFMVYLQKENIIDESGMPKERFSAEFPKEGPSILRIQQVVRGDSAAYFCASSPDWTNFGSGTRLTVV.

The rearrangement links TRBV7-3 to TRBJ2-4; D may be TRBD2 (6 bases). The CDR3 is 16 residues long. Trimming shortened V by 5 bases and J by 15 bases, and 29 bases separated the two germline ends. The germline V gene has CDR1 SGHTA and CDR2 FQGTGA. The CDR3 region is CASSPQGQRRGERVYF. CDR3 in DNA: TGTGCCAGCAGCCCTCAAGGTCAGAGGAGGGGCGAACGAGTGTACTTC.

The chain links TRBV5-1 to TRBJ2-7, with D possibly matching TRBD1 (7 bases). This CDR3 region has 14 residues. CDR1 is SGHRS, CDR2 YFSETQ, per germline. Deletions cut 7 bases from V and 7 bases from J, with 21 bases between. Here the CDR3 reads CASGPQGGFGEQYF. CDR3 DNA: TGCGCCAGCGGCCCGCAGGGGGGATTTGGGGAGCAGTACTTC.

The rearrangement links TRBV7-6 to TRBJ2-1; 10 nucleotides align to TRBD1. CDR3 length equals 16 residues. CDR1 SGHVS and CDR2 FNYEAQ come from the germline V gene. With V trimmed by 1 base and J by 7 bases, 7 bases remained unmatched. CDR3 DNA sequence: TGTGCCAGCAGCTTAGGTTTAGGACAGGGGGTAAATGAGCAGTTCTTC. Amino acids: CASSLGLGQGVNEQFF.

The V call is TRBV6-1, the J call TRBJ1-2; 9 nucleotides match TRBD1. CDR1 is MNHNS, CDR2 SASEGT, per germline. The CDR3 has 15 residues. V was clipped by 0 bases and J by 3 bases; unmatched bases: 2. CDR3 in amino acids: CASSEADRGHYGYTF. Written as DNA, the CDR3 is TGTGCCAGCAGTGAAGCGGACAGGGGTCACTATGGCTACACCTTC.

V gene TRBV5-6 combines with J gene TRBJ1-4, with D perhaps matching TRBD1 (5 bases). V was clipped by 2 bases and J by 8 bases, with 13 bases between them. The CDR3 contains 14 residues. Germline V gene lookup returns CDR1 SGHDT and CDR2 YYEEEE. DNA of the CDR3: TGTGCCAGCAGCTTCCAGGCCCCAGGGGAAAAACTGTTTTTT. It codes for CASSFQAPGEKLFF.

The chain recombines TRBV19 with TRBJ1-6; a weak D match, TRBD1 (5 bases). Germline V gene sequence: CDR1 LNHDA, CDR2 SQIVND (reference sequence). V lost 5 bases and J 0 bases, leaving 11 bases between the germline ends. The CDR3 contains 16 residues. CDR3 sequence reads: CASSPRGGSYNSPLHF. The CDR3 DNA is TGTGCCAGTAGTCCGCGGGGGGGCTCCTATAATTCACCCCTCCACTTT.

Worth noting for this clone: The same CDR3 can be traced to other DNA sequences in this sample. The CDR3 DNA follows: TGTGCCAGCAGCTTAGAGGGAGGCAATCAGCCCCAGCATTTT. Protein: CASSLEGGNQPQHF. The chain couples TRBV7-2 to TRBJ1-5, with D uncertain. The V and J ends lost 1 base and 2 bases respectively, with 6 bases between them. There are 14 residues in the CDR3. Germline CDR1 reads SGHTA; CDR2 reads FQGNSA.

This clone was counted a few times. This chain uses TRBV7-9 with TRBJ1-2; D is ambiguous. Germline lookup yields CDR1 SEHNR and CDR2 FQNEAQ (reference sequence). With 1 base removed from V and 4 bases from J, the gap between germline ends came to 16 bases. The CDR3 has 16 amino acids. The CDR3 loop reads CASSLDRVALGYGYTF. CDR3 coding DNA: TGTGCCAGCAGCTTAGATCGAGTGGCCCTGGGCTATGGCTACACCTTC.